This T cell receptor (beta chain) appears in the sequencing data of a study of blood T cell repertoires in COVID-19. At the level of the study: Acute and convalescent COVID-19 specimens originated in the United States, Italy and Spain. T cells, B-cell-depleted T cells, or PBMCs supplied cDNA or gDNA.

Original data processing: Amplification of reference gene primers provided the estimated nucleated cell counts. Sequenced by immunoSEQ multiplex PCR; TCRdb stores in-frame clones only, minus some. That table supplies the V and J calls and clone size; D and trimming were determined from the DNA. The table has 150,000 to 200,000 clones, more than 85% seen once. This CDR3 region has 15 residues. The germline V and J ends were trimmed by 3 bases and 9 bases, with 20 bases remaining between them. Germline CDR1 is LNHNV and CDR2 is YYDKDF (reference sequence). The sequencing sample was made of peripheral blood. This receptor was taken from a woman of 80 years or more in a cohort sampled during active or convalescent COVID-19. This chain uses TRBV15 with TRBJ2-5; D possibly corresponds to TRBD1 (8 bases). The CDR3 loop reads CATSSNRGGLGSQYF. In DNA form, the CDR3 reads TGTGCCACCAGCAGTAACAGGGGGGGCTTAGGGTCCCAGTACTTC.